Below, 24 T cell receptor beta chains from the same sample are listed, as sequenced in a study of shared clonotypes between healthy human individuals. Assay: immunoSEQ multiplex PCR; the TCRdb copy retains only in-frame clones and omits some. The sample contains over a million clones, around 97% of which appear only once. The sequenced material came from naive CD4+ T cells sorted from blood. The subset: CD45RA+ positively selected. The source is a man in his thirties or forties in good health.

The V and J genes are TRBV5-1 and TRBJ2-3; TRBD2 agrees at 13 bases. Germline V lookup: CDR1 SGHRS, CDR2 YFSETQ. This CDR3 is 19 amino acids long. Trimming cost V 3 bases and J 3 bases; bases outside gene matches: 13. The CDR3, as DNA: TGCGCCAGCAGCTCGGGACTAGCGGGATCCCCAATGGGGACAGATACGCAGTATTTT. This encodes CASSSGLAGSPMGTDTQYF.

V gene TRBV18 combines with J gene TRBJ1-1; no reliable D call. Trimming cost V 4 bases and J 7 bases, with 10 bases left between them. CDR3 length: 12 residues. The germline V gene encodes CDR1 KGHSH and CDR2 LQKENI. The CDR3 protein is CASSRVRDEAFF. The CDR3 nucleotides are TGTGCCAGCTCACGGGTGAGAGATGAAGCTTTCTTT.

This clone was observed once. The chain is built from TRBV10-3 and TRBJ2-1, with D tentatively TRBD1 or TRBD2 (5 bases each). Germline values: CDR1 ENHRY, CDR2 SYGVKD. Trimming stripped 7 bases from V and 5 bases from J, with 15 bases between. The CDR3 is 14 residues long. The CDR3 DNA reads as TGTGCCATCAATTTGGGACCGCTTAACAATGAGCAGTTCTTC. This codes for CAINLGPLNNEQFF.

Comment on this clone: Other DNA sequences in this sample translate to the same CDR3. The chain carries TRBV2 and TRBJ2-5; D not resolved. CDR1 is SNHLY, CDR2 FYNNEI, per germline. The germline V and J ends were trimmed by 6 bases and 5 bases, with 7 bases remaining between them. This CDR3 contains 11 residues. This chain's CDR3 is CASRVGETQYF. The CDR3 coding sequence is TGTGCCAGCAGGGTGGGGGAGACCCAGTACTTC.

This clone has a single count. The V call is TRBV11-2, the J call TRBJ1-3, with TRBD1 matching over 8 bases. The CDR3 is 15 amino acids. CDR1 is SGHAT, CDR2 FQNNGV, per germline. The J segment lost 4 bases and the V segment lost 5 bases, leaving 7 bases of the junction unmatched. CDR3 DNA sequence: TGTGCCAGCAGCAGCTCACAGGGGGAAGGAAACACCATATATTTT. Translating gives CASSSSQGEGNTIYF.

The chain has TRBV10-3 and TRBJ1-5; no definite D call. V was cut by 4 bases and J by 2 bases, with 12 bases left in between. The germline V gene has CDR1 ENHRY and CDR2 SYGVKD. CDR3 length: 15 residues. CDR3 region: CAISVDPGGNQPQHF. CDR3 sequence (DNA): TGTGCCATCAGTGTCGACCCCGGGGGCAATCAGCCCCAGCATTTT.

The chain couples TRBV5-1 to TRBJ2-6; D is perhaps TRBD1 (5 bases). This CDR3 has 18 residues. V lost 0 bases and J lost 1, with 14 bases in between. Germline-derived CDR1 and CDR2 are SGHRS and YFSETQ. The CDR3 sequence: CASSLGGRASSGANVLTF. The CDR3 nucleotides are TGCGCCAGCAGCTTGGGTGGCAGGGCGAGTTCTGGGGCCAACGTCCTGACTTTC.

This clone was recorded only once. The sample contains more than one DNA sequence encoding this CDR3. The rearrangement joins TRBV7-3 to TRBJ2-1; 8 bases align to TRBD1. Germline V CDR1 and CDR2: SGHTA, FQGTGA. V shed 3 bases, J shed 1 base, and the junction held 2 bases outside the gene matches. The CDR3 loop spans 15 amino acids. This CDR3 is CASSFGTGSYNEQFF. The CDR3, as DNA: TGTGCCAGCAGCTTTGGGACAGGTTCCTACAATGAGCAGTTCTTC.

This clone was recorded a few times. The rearrangement joins TRBV6-6 to TRBJ2-7, with 7 bases fitting TRBD2. The CDR3 extends over 13 amino acids. V gave up 6 bases and J gave up 2 bases; unmatched junction bases: 4. Germline V gene data show CDR1 as MNHNY and CDR2 as SVGAGI (reference sequence). The CDR3 is CASRPGLTYEQYF. The CDR3 DNA sequence: TGTGCCAGCAGGCCGGGACTAACCTACGAGCAGTACTTC.

The rearrangement joins TRBV5-5 to TRBJ1-2; a weak D match, TRBD1 (6 bases). V was trimmed by 5 bases and J by 0 bases, leaving 20 bases between them. Germline V CDR1 and CDR2: SGHKS, YYEKEE (reference sequence). The CDR3 loop spans 17 amino acids. CDR3: CASSPEGRGRTNYGYTF. In nucleotides, the CDR3 is TGTGCCAGCAGTCCGGAGGGCAGGGGTCGGACTAACTATGGCTACACCTTC.

The chain employs TRBV5-4 and TRBJ2-7, with 10 nucleotides matching TRBD2. The V segment lost 2 bases and the J segment 7 bases; nucleotides outside the gene matches: 9. Germline V CDR1 and CDR2: SGHNT, YYREEE (reference sequence). The CDR3 contains 15 residues. This chain's CDR3 is CASSFSLAGVSEQYF. The CDR3 DNA is TGTGCCAGCAGCTTCTCTCTAGCGGGAGTTTCTGAGCAGTACTTC.

The chain uses TRBV6-4 and TRBJ1-1; D remains ambiguous. This CDR3 has 13 amino acids. V was cut by 4 bases and J by 1 base, with 7 bases left in between. CDR1 is MRHNA, CDR2 SNTAGT, per germline. DNA for the CDR3: TGTGCCAGCAGTGTTCAGTGGAACACTGAAGCTTTCTTT. Amino acid sequence: CASSVQWNTEAFF.

With regard to this clone: Additional DNA sequences in this sample encode the identical CDR3. The chain joins TRBV29-1 to TRBJ2-5; TRBD1 is a possible D gene (5 bases). From germline, CDR1 is SQVTM and CDR2 ANQGSEA. The ends were cut back, 1 base at V and 1 base at J, with 7 bases in the middle. This CDR3 comprises 13 residues. CDR3 sequence: CSVEVGAQETQYF. CDR3 nucleotides: TGCAGCGTTGAAGTTGGGGCCCAAGAGACCCAGTACTTC.

The chain links TRBV2 to TRBJ1-4; 8 bases fit TRBD1. The CDR3 runs to 14 residues. Losses at the gene ends were 7 bases for V and 2 bases for J; bases not matched to a gene: 3. Germline V gene sequence: CDR1 SNHLY, CDR2 FYNNEI. The CDR3 loop reads CASTRDRTNEKLFF. CDR3 DNA: TGTGCCAGCACCAGGGACAGGACTAATGAAAAACTGTTTTTT.

The J gene is TRBJ1-1, the V gene TRBV6-5, with D tentatively TRBD1 (5 bases). The V end lost 3 bases, the J end lost 6 bases, and 17 bases lay between the germline ends. Looked up from germline, CDR1 is MNHEY and CDR2 is SVGAGI. The CDR3 is made up of 15 amino acids. CDR3 protein: CASSYIRGSFSEAFF. The CDR3 DNA reads as TGTGCCAGCAGTTATATTCGGGGCAGTTTTTCTGAAGCTTTCTTT.

This chain connects TRBV7-8 to TRBJ1-1; D gene uncertain. This CDR3 is built from 15 residues. Germline V gene sequence: CDR1 SGHVS, CDR2 FQNEAQ. Trimming removed 1 base from V and 1 base from J, with 10 bases in between. The CDR3 nucleotides read TGTGCCAGCAGCTTAGGACGAAACAGGAACACTGAAGCTTTCTTT. Translated: CASSLGRNRNTEAFF.

The chain has TRBV18 and TRBJ2-3; 10 bases match TRBD1. Germline CDR1 and CDR2: KGHSH and LQKENI. V gave up 0 bases and J gave up 2 bases; unmatched junction bases: 2. There are 16 residues in the CDR3. Written as DNA, the CDR3 is TGTGCCAGCTCACCACCCGGGACAGGGGCCACAGATACGCAGTATTTT. Protein: CASSPPGTGATDTQYF.

This clone came up once. Other nucleotide sequences in the sample specify the same CDR3. The V gene is TRBV9, the J gene TRBJ2-1; maybe TRBD1 (5 bases). CDR3 length equals 15 residues. The germline V gene encodes CDR1 SGDLS and CDR2 YYNGEE. The ends were cut back, 2 bases at V and 0 bases at J, with 9 bases in the middle. The CDR3 sequence: CASSVGQSSYNEQFF. DNA of the CDR3: TGTGCCAGCAGCGTCGGACAAAGCTCCTACAATGAGCAGTTCTTC.

The chain employs TRBV11-3 and TRBJ2-2; D perhaps matches TRBD1 (6 bases). This CDR3 comprises 13 residues. Germline assignment: CDR1 SGHNT and CDR2 YENEEA. V was clipped by 5 bases and J by 5 bases, with 9 bases between them. In nucleotides, the CDR3 is TGTGCCAGCAGCCCAGGGGTGACCGGGGAGCTGTTTTTT. This translates into CASSPGVTGELFF.

The V call is TRBV7-9, the J call TRBJ2-1; D not resolved. The germline V gene has CDR1 SEHNR and CDR2 FQNEAQ (reference sequence). CDR3 length equals 10 residues. The V gene lost 3 bases and the J gene lost 9 bases, with 3 bases spanning the gap. The CDR3 is CASSLLEQFF. The DNA for the CDR3 is TGTGCCAGCAGCTTGCTTGAGCAGTTCTTC.

The V gene is TRBV4-3, the J gene TRBJ2-2; 15 nucleotides agree with TRBD2. Unmatched junction bases numbered 12, after V lost 1 base and J lost 3 bases. This CDR3 is 21 amino acids long. CDR1 LGHNA and CDR2 YSLEER come from the germline V gene. CDR3 in amino acids: CASSQAKSGLAGGRYTGELFF. The CDR3 region has the DNA TGCGCCAGCAGCCAAGCAAAATCCGGACTAGCGGGAGGGAGATACACCGGGGAGCTGTTTTTT.

V gene TRBV10-3 combines with J gene TRBJ1-2; possible D gene TRBD1, 6 bases. The CDR3 is 12 residues long. The germline V gene has CDR1 ENHRY and CDR2 SYGVKD. V shed 5 bases and J shed 7 bases, with 11 bases lying between them. The CDR3: CAISSQGSGYTF. The CDR3 DNA reads as TGTGCCATCAGTTCACAGGGCTCTGGCTACACCTTC.

The V gene is TRBV7-2, the J gene TRBJ1-2, with D perhaps matching TRBD1 (6 bases). The CDR3 length is 15 residues. V lost 6 bases to trimming and J lost 4 bases, with 18 bases between them. Germline values: CDR1 SGHTA, CDR2 FQGNSA. The CDR3 coding sequence is TGTGCCAGCAGTTTTATCCCAGGGGACGGCTATGGCTACACCTTC. Its protein is CASSFIPGDGYGYTF.

This chain connects TRBV5-6 to TRBJ1-2, with D possibly matching TRBD1 (6 bases). Germline V gene sequence: CDR1 SGHDT, CDR2 YYEEEE. The CDR3 runs 13 residues. V gave up 4 bases and J gave up 3 bases, with 10 bases separating them. CDR3 sequence (DNA): TGTGCCAGCAGCCCGACAGGATACTATGGCTACACCTTC. The encoded protein is CASSPTGYYGYTF.